Included here is one T cell receptor (beta chain) sequence, with context. The data originate from a study of blood T cell repertoires in COVID-19. The data were produced by immunoSEQ multiplex PCR, yet TCRdb's version contains in-frame clones alone and is incomplete. Of some 130,000 clones in the sample, around 87% were seen once. Germline V CDR1 and CDR2: SGHTS, YDEGEE. With 4 bases clipped from V and 4 bases from J, the junction kept 11 bases outside the gene matches. This CDR3 is 15 amino acids long. The origin of this receptor is a woman aged 55 to 70 with acute or convalescent COVID-19. The chain employs TRBV5-8 and TRBJ2-7, with 7 nucleotides matching TRBD2. The source material was peripheral blood. Here the CDR3 DNA reads TGTGCCAGCAGCCCCGGGGTAGCGGGCGGGTACGAGCAGTACTTC. Encoded protein: CASSPGVAGGYEQYF.